This TCR beta chain was recorded in a study of T cell repertoires in cytomegalovirus infection. Study-wide context: CMV infection together with matching HLA type was indicated by public TCR beta signatures. Study-wide findings and caveats: The study identified carriers of CMV plus the relevant HLA from cumulative public TCR beta family frequency. Dominating the ex vivo response were HLA-C-restricted CMV-specific TCR beta clonotypes.

In its sample, this clonotype was seen many times. Its specificity is unknown. TCRdb re-derived calls from the reads in MiXCR, one entry per CDR3 protein. The repertoire has nearly 650,000 distinct CDR3 sequences, 24% of them found once; the top ten carry roughly 8%. The specimen was CD8+ T cells from PBMCs. The receptor was derived from a human donor in good health (CMV status not recorded). Some clones in this sample may be carry-over from other donors' samples.

The CDR3 DNA sequence: TGTGCCAGCAGCTTGGACGTGAACACTGAAGCTTTCTTT. Protein sequence: CASSLDVNTEAFF. This rearrangement joins TRBV5-5 to TRBJ1-1; no definite D call. This CDR3 region has 13 residues. V gave up 0 bases and J gave up 0 bases, with 3 bases separating them. Per germline, CDR1 SGHKS and CDR2 YYEKEE (reference sequence).